This TCR beta chain derives from a study of blood T cell repertoires in COVID-19. As for the study in general: Acute-phase and convalescent COVID-19 samples originated in the United States, Italy and Spain. T cells, B-cell-depleted T cells, or PBMCs supplied cDNA or gDNA.

V was pared by 4 bases and J by 0 bases, with 2 bases of the junction left unmatched. CDR1 and CDR2 from the germline V gene are SEHNR and FQNEAQ (reference sequence). The CDR3 loop spans 15 amino acids. Study processing details: Reference gene primers were amplified, and this amplification served to estimate nucleated cell counts. TCRdb keeps only in-frame clones here, not all; method: immunoSEQ multiplex PCR. The D gene and trimming were derived from the DNA, and the V and J assignments and clone size from that table. This table has roughly 260,000 clones, about 87% appearing once. The sample consisted of peripheral blood. The TCR sequence derives from a man aged 55 to 70 who had recovered from COVID-19. The chain recombines TRBV7-9 with TRBJ1-4; the match to TRBD1 covers 7 bases. In DNA form, the CDR3 reads TGTGCCAGCAGCTCAACAGGGGCAACTAATGAAAAACTGTTTTTT. It encodes CASSSTGATNEKLFF.